This T cell receptor beta chain is from a study of identical twins. Via MiXCR, TCRdb re-called the 5' RACE reads, giving one row per CDR3 protein. The table has approximately 1.8 million distinct CDR3 sequences, about 32% seen once. With respect to this clonotype: The antigen remains unidentified.

The CDR3 has 16 residues. Per the germline V gene, CDR1 is MRHNA and CDR2 is SNTAGT. V was cut by 4 bases and J by 2 bases, with 15 bases left in between. Broader study findings: Those out-of-frame alpha sequences shared by twins showed an excess of low generation probability.

The gene calls are TRBV6-4 and TRBJ1-5; D perhaps matches TRBD1 (5 bases). The TCR comes from a newborn girl in good health. Sequencing was carried out using cord blood. In DNA, the CDR3 is TGTGCCAGCAGTGTATGCGTGCAGGGATGCAATCAGCCCCAGCATTTT. Protein product: CASSVCVQGCNQPQHF.